This entry concerns a single T cell receptor (beta chain). Its antigen is not known. This sample was taken from a study of Ad26.COV2.S vaccination and SARS-CoV-2 variants. Study-wide context: Dosing was one shot or two shots 56 days apart. The study's findings and limits: Higher spike-specific TCR breadth was found in vaccine recipients than in placebo recipients. Possibly, TCR breadth and depth analyses underestimated total T cell responses.

The sample's treatment: about 20 received Ad26.COV2.S at low or high dose, single or two shots; several received placebo; per-sample allocation not given. Day 63 following the first vaccine or placebo injection was when the samples were taken. The shot given was an Ad26 vector that makes Wuhan-strain SARS-CoV-2 spike. This table comes from immunoSEQ multiplex PCR, and its TCRdb copy is limited to in-frame clones, with some not included. The sample lists about 460,000 clones; roughly nine tenths were seen once. This CDR3 has 15 residues. Germline V gene lookup returns CDR1 LGHNA and CDR2 YNFKEQ. V trimming: 1 base; J trimming: 7 bases; junction bases outside the gene matches: 5.

The material was peripheral blood, obtained in a trial of Ad26.COV2.S vaccine versus placebo. This receptor was obtained from a person between 18 and 59 years old who received the Ad26.COV2.S COVID-19 vaccine or a placebo. V and J are TRBV4-2 and TRBJ1-5, with 9 bases that match TRBD1. Here the CDR3 DNA reads TGTGCCAGCAGCCAAGTGGGGACAGGGCGACAGCCCCAGCATTTT. Its protein product is CASSQVGTGRQPQHF.